This entry lists 26 T cell receptor beta chains sequenced from one sample in a study of blood T cell repertoires in COVID-19 (TCRdb year 2020). The protocol used for the library was the immunoSEQ multiplex PCR assay. The immuneACCESS repertoire file appears here via TCRdb, limited to in-frame rearrangements. These files lack a portion of the clones; in checked studies, under half of the deficit traces to unresolved V genes, and the cause of the others is not known. The sample table records about 130,000 clones; roughly 83% of these occur just once. The ten top clones hold 3% to 3.5% of the sample. Sample: peripheral blood. These receptors were obtained from an elderly woman with acute or convalescent COVID-19.

The rearrangement uses TRBV27 and TRBJ2-7; 7 bases are shared with TRBD2. Germline V gives CDR1 MNHEY, CDR2 SMNVEV (reference sequence). Losses at the gene ends were 7 bases for V and 6 bases for J; bases not matched to a gene: 6. This CDR3 region has 12 residues. CDR3 sequence reads: CASTRGGGEQYF. CDR3 DNA: TGTGCCAGCACTCGGGGCGGGGGCGAGCAGTACTTC.

The chain joins TRBV9 to TRBJ1-1; maybe TRBD1 (5 bases). This CDR3 comprises 14 residues. Trimming took 2 bases from V and 5 from J, leaving 13 bases between them. Germline V CDR1 and CDR2: SGDLS, YYNGEE. The CDR3 sequence: CASSVAPGGTEAFF. For the CDR3, the DNA is TGTGCCAGCAGCGTTGCCCCGGGGGGGACTGAAGCTTTCTTT. The complete variable domain, with remaining parts taken from reference TRBV9 and TRBJ1-1, reads DSGVTQTPKHLITATGQRVTLRCSPRSGDLSVYWYQQSLDQGLQFLIQYYNGEERAKGNILERFSAQQFPDLHSELNLSSLELGDSALYFCASSVAPGGTEAFFGQGTRLTVV.

This clone was counted between two and nine times. The CDR3 DNA follows: TGCGCCAGCAGCCAACTCGGGGGATCCTATGGCTACACCTTC. It encodes CASSQLGGSYGYTF. The chain has TRBV4-1 and TRBJ1-2, with D perhaps matching TRBD1 (5 bases). The CDR3 has 14 residues. Trimming stripped 2 bases from V and 4 bases from J, with 11 bases between. CDR1 and CDR2 from the germline V gene are MGHRA and YSYEKL.

V is TRBV4-2 and J is TRBJ1-5, with D maybe TRBD1 (5 bases). V was clipped by 1 base and J by 2 bases, with 12 bases between them. The CDR3 has 16 residues. Germline V gives CDR1 LGHNA, CDR2 YNFKEQ. DNA of the CDR3: TGTGCCAGCAGCCAAGTCGCGGGGGGAGGCAATCAGCCCCAGCATTTT. The encoded protein is CASSQVAGGGNQPQHF.

The chain uses TRBV5-1 and TRBJ2-1; the match to TRBD2 covers 8 bases. V lost 5 bases, J lost 0 bases, and 4 bases stayed unmatched. Germline CDR1 and CDR2: SGHRS and YFSETQ. The CDR3 length is 15 residues. The CDR3 DNA follows: TGCGCCAGCAGGGTAGCGGGGAGCTCCTACAATGAGCAGTTCTTC. Translated, it gives CASRVAGSSYNEQFF.

The rearrangement uses TRBV18 and TRBJ1-5, with D perhaps matching TRBD1 (5 bases). CDR3 length: 16 amino acids. Germline V gives CDR1 KGHSH, CDR2 LQKENI. With 2 bases removed from V and 0 bases from J, the gap between germline ends came to 11 bases. CDR3 region: CASSPVDSHSNQPQHF. The DNA of the CDR3 is TGTGCCAGCTCACCAGTTGACAGTCATAGCAATCAGCCCCAGCATTTT.

V gene TRBV12-3 or TRBV12-4 combines with J gene TRBJ1-2; TRBD1 agrees at 9 bases. The CDR3 consists of 13 residues. The J segment lost 7 bases and the V segment lost 4 bases, leaving 4 bases of the junction unmatched. The CDR3 is CASSYGQGTGYTF. CDR3 sequence (DNA): TGTGCCAGCAGTTACGGACAGGGGACTGGCTACACCTTC.

V gene TRBV10-3 combines with J gene TRBJ1-1, with D perhaps TRBD1 (5 bases). The germline V gene encodes CDR1 ENHRY and CDR2 SYGVKD. V dropped 5 bases and J dropped 8 bases, with 15 bases sitting between them. This CDR3 is built from 13 residues. The CDR3, as DNA: TGTGCCATCAGTCCGGCCCAGGGCAGGGAAGCTTTCTTT. This codes for CAISPAQGREAFF.

The chain is built from TRBV25-1 and TRBJ2-3, with TRBD2 matching over 9 bases. With V trimmed by 2 bases and J by 13 bases, 10 bases remained unmatched. There are 14 residues in the CDR3. Germline V gene lookup returns CDR1 MGHDK and CDR2 SYGVNS. The CDR3 sequence is CASSESGGPRREYF. The DNA of the CDR3 is TGTGCCAGCAGTGAAAGCGGGGGGCCCCGCCGGGAGTATTTT.

This chain joins TRBV29-1 and TRBJ1-2; D gene unclear. Germline-derived CDR1 and CDR2 are SQVTM and ANQGSEA. V shed 3 bases and J shed 5 bases, with 13 bases lying between them. The CDR3 spans 13 residues. CDR3 loop: CSVDPRTVYGYTF. For the CDR3, the DNA is TGCAGCGTTGACCCCCGAACTGTTTATGGCTACACCTTC.

The chain recombines TRBV7-9 with TRBJ1-1; 7 bases are shared with TRBD1. The V and J ends lost 5 bases and 2 bases, in that order; junction bases with no gene match: 5. Germline-derived CDR1 and CDR2 are SEHNR and FQNEAQ (reference sequence). CDR3 size: 14 residues. In nucleotides, the CDR3 is TGTGCCAGCAGCCCGAACAGGGGAAACACTGAAGCTTTCTTT. Translation: CASSPNRGNTEAFF.

The chain joins TRBV7-2 to TRBJ1-5; no firm D call. The CDR3 runs 15 residues. Trimming removed 4 bases at V and 0 bases at J, with 10 bases between. Germline V CDR1 and CDR2: SGHTA, FQGNSA. Written as DNA, the CDR3 is TGTGCCAGCAGCTCCCAAGGCGGTAGCAATCAGCCCCAGCATTTT. It translates to CASSSQGGSNQPQHF. Supplemented by reference TRBV7-2 and TRBJ1-5, the full variable domain reads GAGVSQSPSNKVTEKGKDVELRCDPISGHTALYWYRQSLGQGLEFLIYFQGNSAPDKSGLPSDRFSAERTGGSVSTLTIQRTQQEDSAVYLCASSSQGGSNQPQHFGDGTRLSIL.

The rearrangement links TRBV15 to TRBJ1-2; 7 nucleotides match TRBD1. V dropped 7 bases and J dropped 3; count of bases not matched to a gene: 8. The CDR3 sequence is 14 residues long. Germline CDR1 reads LNHNV; CDR2 reads YYDKDF (reference sequence). CDR3 in DNA: TGTGCCACCAAAGGAGGGGGCAGGTACTATGGCTACACCTTC. Translation: CATKGGGRYYGYTF.

The chain employs TRBV6-5 and TRBJ1-5; D may be TRBD1 (6 bases). The CDR3 totals 15 residues. The V gene's germline CDR1 is MNHEY and CDR2 SVGAGI. Between the trimmed V and J ends, which lost 5 bases and 5 bases, there was a span of 16 bases. CDR3 region: CASSPRNRVDQPQHF. The CDR3 DNA reads TGTGCCAGCAGTCCACGAAACAGGGTTGATCAGCCCCAGCATTTT.

This chain connects TRBV10-3 to TRBJ1-5, with TRBD1 matching 7 bases. J was trimmed by 7 bases and V by 0 bases; bases with no gene match: 9. This CDR3 is 16 amino acids long. CDR1 ENHRY and CDR2 SYGVKD come from the germline V gene. For the CDR3, the DNA is TGTGCCATCAGTGAGTCGCAGAACAGGGGAGACCAGCCCCAGCATTTT. Encoded protein: CAISESQNRGDQPQHF.

The gene calls are TRBV18 and TRBJ2-3; tentatively, D is TRBD1 (7 bases). The V end lost 3 bases, the J end lost 4 bases, and 14 bases lay between the germline ends. This CDR3 is built from 15 residues. The V gene's germline CDR1 is KGHSH and CDR2 LQKENI. CDR3 in amino acids: CASSPQGGDADTQYF. The CDR3 nucleotides read TGTGCCAGCTCACCCCAGGGGGGAGACGCAGATACGCAGTATTTT.

The rearrangement uses TRBV7-2 and TRBJ1-2; D remains ambiguous. CDR1 is SGHTA and CDR2 is FQGNSA in the germline V gene. Deletions cut 5 bases from V and 4 bases from J, with 11 bases between. The CDR3 has 13 amino acids. CDR3 in amino acids: CASSRPGSYGYTF. CDR3 bases: TGTGCCAGCAGCCGACCAGGTTCCTATGGCTACACCTTC. Filled out from reference TRBV7-2 and TRBJ1-2, the complete variable domain reads GAGVSQSPSNKVTEKGKDVELRCDPISGHTALYWYRQSLGQGLEFLIYFQGNSAPDKSGLPSDRFSAERTGGSVSTLTIQRTQQEDSAVYLCASSRPGSYGYTFGSGTRLTVV.

This clone occurred once. The rearrangement links TRBV9 to TRBJ2-5; a possible D gene is TRBD2 (7 bases). CDR1 and CDR2 (germline): SGDLS, YYNGEE. The CDR3 contains 15 residues. Between the trimmed V and J ends, which lost 0 bases and 4 bases, there was a span of 13 bases. CDR3 nucleotide sequence: TGTGCCAGCAGCGTAGTTGCGGGGGCCGGAGAGACCCAGTACTTC. Its translation is CASSVVAGAGETQYF.

This clone was seen just once. The V and J genes are TRBV11-2 and TRBJ2-2, with 8 nucleotides matching TRBD2. Germline V gene lookup returns CDR1 SGHAT and CDR2 FQNNGV. V trimming: 3 bases; J trimming: 1 base; junction bases outside the gene matches: 1. The CDR3 totals 15 residues. This CDR3 is CASSFRGGNTGELFF. The CDR3, as DNA: TGTGCCAGCAGCTTCCGGGGGGGGAACACCGGGGAGCTGTTTTTT.

V usage is TRBV20-1 and J usage is TRBJ2-5; 10 bases are shared with TRBD2. Germline V gives CDR1 DFQATT, CDR2 SNEGSKA (reference sequence). The CDR3 is 15 amino acids. Trimming took 3 bases from V and 4 from J; bases not matched to a gene: 8. CDR3 region: CSASGAGGVRETQYF. CDR3 DNA: TGCAGTGCTAGTGGAGCGGGGGGGGTGCGAGAGACCCAGTACTTC.

In the case of this clone: The junction differs from germline at one of its ends, possibly a read error. CDR3 sequence: CASSFGQTTYGQYF. CDR3 coding DNA: TGTGCCAGCAGCTTCGGACAGACTACCTACGGGCAGTACTTC. The chain has TRBV5-4 and TRBJ2-7, with TRBD1 as a possible D gene (6 bases). CDR1 is SGHNT, CDR2 YYREEE, per germline (reference sequence). CDR3 length equals 14 residues.

The V gene is TRBV5-1, the J gene TRBJ1-2, with TRBD1 as a possible D gene (6 bases). Germline-derived CDR1 and CDR2 are SGHRS and YFSETQ. The CDR3 has 15 amino acids. Deletions cut 0 bases from V and 7 bases from J, with 16 bases between. CDR3 bases: TGCGCCAGCAGCTTGGCCAGGGGACGTGGACTTGGCTACACCTTC. Protein sequence: CASSLARGRGLGYTF. Using reference TRBV5-1 and TRBJ1-2 for the parts outside the CDR3, the full variable domain is KAGVTQTPRYLIKTRGQQVTLSCSPISGHRSVSWYQQTPGQGLQFLFEYFSETQRNKGNFPGRFSGRQFSNSRSEMNVSTLELGDSALYLCASSLARGRGLGYTFGSGTRLTVV.

V usage is TRBV18 and J usage is TRBJ1-2, with a weak D call TRBD1 (5 bases). Trimming shortened V by 3 bases and J by 7 bases, and 24 bases separated the two germline ends. Germline CDR1 reads KGHSH; CDR2 reads LQKENI. The CDR3 has 17 amino acids. CDR3 coding DNA: TGTGCCAGCTCACCGAGTAGCAGTACAGGCGGTTTATTTGGCTACACCTTC. Amino acid sequence: CASSPSSSTGGLFGYTF.

V is TRBV14 and J is TRBJ2-2, with D possibly matching TRBD2 (6 bases). CDR1 and CDR2 (germline): SGHDN, FVKESK. This CDR3 contains 16 residues. Trimming shortened V by 4 bases and J by 0 bases, and 12 bases separated the two germline ends. In nucleotides, the CDR3 is TGTGCCAGCAGCCGCGGGACCACCGCGAACACCGGGGAGCTGTTTTTT. As protein: CASSRGTTANTGELFF.

This clone was detected only once. In DNA, the CDR3 is TGCGCCAGCAGCCAAGGCCTCAGCGGCTCTGAAGCTTTCTTT. Translating it yields CASSQGLSGSEAFF. The rearrangement joins TRBV4-1 to TRBJ1-1; D unclear. Germline-derived CDR1 and CDR2 are MGHRA and YSYEKL. Deletions cut 1 base from V and 6 bases from J, with 12 bases between. CDR3 length equals 14 residues.

V usage is TRBV7-3 and J usage is TRBJ1-6, with D perhaps TRBD1 (5 bases). Germline assignment: CDR1 SGHTA and CDR2 FQGTGA. V was clipped by 2 bases and J by 4 bases, with 9 bases between them. This CDR3 spans 15 amino acids. Here the CDR3 DNA reads TGTGCCAGCAGCTTACAGGGACTGTATAATTCACCCCTCCACTTT. As protein: CASSLQGLYNSPLHF.